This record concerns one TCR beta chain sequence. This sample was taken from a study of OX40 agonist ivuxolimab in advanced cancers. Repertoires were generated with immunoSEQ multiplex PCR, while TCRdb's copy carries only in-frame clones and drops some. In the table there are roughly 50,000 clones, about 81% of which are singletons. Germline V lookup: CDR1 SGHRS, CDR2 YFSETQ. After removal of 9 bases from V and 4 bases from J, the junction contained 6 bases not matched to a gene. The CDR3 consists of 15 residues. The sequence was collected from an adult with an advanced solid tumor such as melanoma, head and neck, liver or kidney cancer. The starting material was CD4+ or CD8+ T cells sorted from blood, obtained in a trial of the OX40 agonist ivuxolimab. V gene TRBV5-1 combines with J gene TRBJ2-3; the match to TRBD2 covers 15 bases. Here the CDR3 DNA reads TGCGCCACCCAAAGGACTAGCGGGAGGGCAGATACGCAGTATTTT. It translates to CATQRTSGRADTQYF. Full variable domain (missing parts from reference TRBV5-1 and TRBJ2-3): KAGVTQTPRYLIKTRGQQVTLSCSPISGHRSVSWYQQTPGQGLQFLFEYFSETQRNKGNFPGRFSGRQFSNSRSEMNVSTLELGDSALYLCATQRTSGRADTQYFGPGTRLTVL.